This TCR beta chain comes out of a study of T cell repertoires in cytomegalovirus infection. There are many counts of this clonotype. TCRdb used MiXCR to reprocess the reads, holding one entry per CDR3 protein. Counted here are roughly 76,000 distinct CDR3 sequences, about 3.8% occurring once; the ten biggest clones make up about 4.6%. The CDR3 extends over 15 amino acids. Germline CDR1 SEHNR, CDR2 FQNEAQ (reference sequence). Trimming removed 3 bases at V and 2 bases at J, with 12 bases between. The chain combines TRBV7-9 with TRBJ2-3; D is possibly TRBD2 (6 bases). Sequencing was carried out using PBMCs. The receptor was isolated from a human donor in good health (CMV status not recorded). Some clones in this sample may be carry-over from other donors' samples. CDR3 sequence: CASSFPAGNTDTQYF. The CDR3 DNA sequence: TGTGCCAGCAGCTTTCCGGCGGGGAACACAGATACGCAGTATTTT.